There are many counts of the clone carrying this T cell receptor beta chain. The sample belongs to a study of Graves' ophthalmopathy and Graves' hyperthyroidism. Beta-chain TCR CDR3 regions were amplified from RNA transcripts. HTBI-primed first-round RT-PCR preceded second-round multiplex PCR. TCRdb itself ran the multiplex PCR reads through MiXCR, one entry per CDR3 protein. The data show 450,000 to 600,000 distinct CDR3 sequences, with 39% seen just once and 4% to 5% held by the top ten. V dropped 6 bases and J dropped 0 bases, with 15 bases sitting between them. CDR1 and CDR2 (germline): SGHVS, FQNEAQ. The CDR3 sequence is 15 residues long.

The sequencing sample was made of peripheral blood or thyroid tissue (not recorded which). This chain joins TRBV7-8 and TRBJ2-7, with D perhaps given as TRBD1 or TRBD2 (6 bases each). This sequence originates from an adult man with Graves' hyperthyroidism. Here the CDR3 DNA reads TGTGCCAGCAGAGACCTGGGGGGACACTCCTACGAGCAGTACTTC. Translation: CASRDLGGHSYEQYF.